A single sample is the source of the 10 T cell receptor beta chains below, sequenced in a study of blood T cell repertoires in COVID-19. Sequencing used immunoSEQ multiplex PCR; TCRdb keeps in-frame clones, though not all of them. The table lists about 93,000 clones, roughly 88% of them singletons, with about 1.5% in the top ten. The source material was peripheral blood. All receptors come from a human donor with active COVID-19. The donor label of this sample is uncertain.

The chain uses TRBV7-2 and TRBJ2-2; D gene uncertain. The CDR3 sequence is 12 residues long. Germline CDR1 reads SGHTA; CDR2 reads FQGNSA. The V end was cut by 3 bases, the J end by 5 bases, with 4 bases between. Here the CDR3 reads CASSFVTGELFF. The CDR3 DNA reads as TGTGCCAGCAGCTTTGTAACCGGGGAGCTGTTTTTT.

The chain couples TRBV7-9 to TRBJ1-2; D perhaps matches TRBD1 (6 bases). The V and J ends lost 5 bases and 7 bases respectively, with 20 bases between them. Germline V lookup: CDR1 SEHNR, CDR2 FQNEAQ (reference sequence). The CDR3 sequence is 15 residues long. The CDR3 spells CASSRPGTTRRGYTF. Here the CDR3 DNA reads TGTGCCAGCAGCCGACCCGGGACAACCAGACGTGGCTACACCTTC.

The V and J genes are TRBV19 and TRBJ1-6, with 9 nucleotides matching TRBD1. V shed 5 bases, J shed 10 bases, and the junction held 9 bases outside the gene matches. This CDR3 region has 15 residues. The germline CDR1 and CDR2 sequences are LNHDA and SQIVND (reference sequence). DNA of the CDR3: TGTGCCAGTAGTTCAATCACAGGGGGCAGCTCACCCCTCCACTTT. Residues: CASSSITGGSSPLHF.

The chain employs TRBV7-2 and TRBJ2-7; tentatively, D is TRBD2 (7 bases). Looked up from germline, CDR1 is SGHTA and CDR2 is FQGNSA. V lost 1 base and J 3 bases, leaving 16 bases between the germline ends. The CDR3 contains 16 residues. CDR3 in amino acids: CASSLGAWGGLYEQYF. The CDR3 DNA reads as TGTGCCAGCAGCTTAGGGGCGTGGGGGGGCCTCTACGAGCAGTACTTC.

The chain combines TRBV5-5 with TRBJ2-2, with 7 bases identical to TRBD1. The CDR3 sequence is 15 residues long. Trimming removed 4 bases from V and 0 bases from J; junction bases left unmatched: 3. From germline, CDR1 is SGHKS and CDR2 YYEKEE (reference sequence). In DNA form, the CDR3 reads TGTGCCAGCAGCAGACAGGGCGCGAACACCGGGGAGCTGTTTTTT. Amino acids: CASSRQGANTGELFF.

The chain carries TRBV5-1 and TRBJ1-2; 12 bases agree with TRBD1. In germline, CDR1 is SGHRS, CDR2 YFSETQ. The CDR3 has 14 amino acids. With 4 bases clipped from V and 6 bases from J, the junction kept 4 bases outside the gene matches. As DNA, the CDR3 is TGCGCCAGCAGCCCGGGACAGGGGGCGAATGGCTACACCTTC. This gives the protein CASSPGQGANGYTF.

This clone was seen a handful of times. Because it lacks the conserved phenylalanine or tryptophan at the end, this CDR3 is likely a read error. The DNA is omitted, as the CDR3 cannot be located on it reliably, and the CDR3 follows TCRdb's listing. J is TRBJ2-7 and V is TRBV4-3; the table's D call TRBD2 went unverified against the DNA. Germline V gene lookup returns CDR1 LGHNA and CDR2 YSLEER. With termini counted, the CDR3 has 19 amino acids. The CDR3 here is CASSHGTGSSELAGGPGTL.

The V call is TRBV29-1, the J call TRBJ2-2; 8 bases line up with TRBD1. This CDR3 comprises 14 residues. The V and J ends lost 6 bases and 1 base, in that order; junction bases with no gene match: 4. Germline V gene data show CDR1 as SQVTM and CDR2 as ANQGSEA. CDR3 sequence: CSVGQGLNTGELFF. CDR3 in DNA: TGCAGCGTCGGACAGGGCTTGAACACCGGGGAGCTGTTTTTT.

V gene TRBV4-1 combines with J gene TRBJ1-6; no firm D call. The CDR3 spans 13 residues. Germline assignment: CDR1 MGHRA and CDR2 YSYEKL. Trimming removed 0 bases from V and 10 bases from J, with 7 bases in between. The CDR3 DNA reads as TGCGCCAGCAGCCAAGATCTGGCCTCACCCCTCCACTTT. Translating gives CASSQDLASPLHF.

This clone showed up just once. The V gene is TRBV4-1, the J gene TRBJ2-4; 8 bases align to TRBD2. This CDR3 is 19 amino acids long. Germline lookup yields CDR1 MGHRA and CDR2 YSYEKL. J gave up 1 base and V 0 bases, and 11 bases lay outside the gene matches. This CDR3 reads CASSQEIAGGGNAKNIQYF. Here the CDR3 DNA reads TGCGCCAGCAGCCAAGAGATTGCTGGCGGGGGGAACGCCAAAAACATTCAGTACTTC.